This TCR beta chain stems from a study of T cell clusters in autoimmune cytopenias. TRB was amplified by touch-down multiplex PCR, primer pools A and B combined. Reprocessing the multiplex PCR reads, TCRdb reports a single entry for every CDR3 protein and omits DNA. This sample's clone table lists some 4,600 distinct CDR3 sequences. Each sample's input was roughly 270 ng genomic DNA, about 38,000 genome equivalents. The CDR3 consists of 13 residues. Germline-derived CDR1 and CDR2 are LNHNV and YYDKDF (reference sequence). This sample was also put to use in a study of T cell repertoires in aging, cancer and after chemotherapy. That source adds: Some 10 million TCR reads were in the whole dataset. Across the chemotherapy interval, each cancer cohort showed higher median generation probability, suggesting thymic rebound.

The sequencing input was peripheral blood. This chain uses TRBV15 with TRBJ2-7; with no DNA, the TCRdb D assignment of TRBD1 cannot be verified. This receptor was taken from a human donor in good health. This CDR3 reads CATSREQGAEQYF. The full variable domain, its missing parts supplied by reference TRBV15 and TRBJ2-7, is DAMVIQNPRYQVTQFGKPVTLSCSQTLNHNVMYWYQQKSSQAPKLLFHYYDKDFNNEADTPDNFQSRRPNTSFCFLDIRSPGLGDTAMYLCATSREQGAEQYFGPGTRLTVT.